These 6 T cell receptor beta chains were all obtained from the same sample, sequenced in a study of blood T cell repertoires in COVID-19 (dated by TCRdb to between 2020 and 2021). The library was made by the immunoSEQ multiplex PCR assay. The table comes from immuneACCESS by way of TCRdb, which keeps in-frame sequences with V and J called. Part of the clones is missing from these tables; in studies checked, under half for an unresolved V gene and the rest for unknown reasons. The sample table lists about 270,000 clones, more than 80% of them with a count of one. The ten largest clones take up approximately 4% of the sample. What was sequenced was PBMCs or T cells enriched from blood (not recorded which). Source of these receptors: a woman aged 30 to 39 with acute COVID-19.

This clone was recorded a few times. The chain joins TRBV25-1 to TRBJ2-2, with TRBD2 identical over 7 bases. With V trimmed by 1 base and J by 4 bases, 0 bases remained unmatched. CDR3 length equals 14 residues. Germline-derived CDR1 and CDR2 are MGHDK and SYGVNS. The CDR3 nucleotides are TGTGCCAGCAGTGAATGGGGGGGCACCGGGGAGCTGTTTTTT. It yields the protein CASSEWGGTGELFF.

The chain's CDR3 is CASSRGGPPDTQYF. The DNA for the CDR3 is TGCGCCAGCTCCCGGGGGGGGCCCCCAGATACGCAGTATTTT. This rearrangement joins TRBV4-1 to TRBJ2-3; 8 bases map to TRBD2. Per the germline V gene, CDR1 is MGHRA and CDR2 is YSYEKL. The CDR3 runs 14 residues. V was clipped by 8 bases and J by 4 bases; unmatched bases: 8.

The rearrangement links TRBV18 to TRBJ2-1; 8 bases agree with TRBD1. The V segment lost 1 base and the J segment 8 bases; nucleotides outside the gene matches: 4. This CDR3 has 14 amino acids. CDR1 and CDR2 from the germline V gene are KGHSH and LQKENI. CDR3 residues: CASSPQDRADEQFF. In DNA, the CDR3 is TGTGCCAGCTCACCACAGGACAGGGCCGATGAGCAGTTCTTC.

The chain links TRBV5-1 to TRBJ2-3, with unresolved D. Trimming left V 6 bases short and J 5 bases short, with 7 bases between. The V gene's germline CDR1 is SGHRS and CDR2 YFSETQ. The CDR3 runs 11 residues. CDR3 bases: TGCGCCAGCAATTCGGGAGATACGCAGTATTTT. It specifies CASNSGDTQYF.

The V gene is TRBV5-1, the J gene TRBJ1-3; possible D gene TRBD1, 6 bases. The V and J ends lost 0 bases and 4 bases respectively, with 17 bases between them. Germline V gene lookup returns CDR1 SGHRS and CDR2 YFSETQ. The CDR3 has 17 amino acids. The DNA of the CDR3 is TGCGCCAGCAGCTTGGAAACAGGGCTGGGTTCAGGAAACACCATATATTTT. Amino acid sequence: CASSLETGLGSGNTIYF. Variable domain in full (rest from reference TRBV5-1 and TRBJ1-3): KAGVTQTPRYLIKTRGQQVTLSCSPISGHRSVSWYQQTPGQGLQFLFEYFSETQRNKGNFPGRFSGRQFSNSRSEMNVSTLELGDSALYLCASSLETGLGSGNTIYFGEGSWLTVV.

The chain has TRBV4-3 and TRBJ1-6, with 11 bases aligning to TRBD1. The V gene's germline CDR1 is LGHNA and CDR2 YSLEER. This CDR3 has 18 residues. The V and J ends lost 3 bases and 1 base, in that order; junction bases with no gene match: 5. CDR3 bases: TGCGCCAGCAGCCACTTGGACAGGGGGCAATCCTATAATTCACCCCTCCACTTT. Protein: CASSHLDRGQSYNSPLHF.